The 3 T cell receptor beta chains below all came from one sample that was sequenced in a study of T cells in narcolepsy. Profiling relied on immunoSEQ multiplex PCR, and the TCRdb table lists in-frame clones only, not all of them. The table lists tens of thousands of clones, 75% to 85% of them singletons, with nearly 3.5% in the top ten. The material sequenced was CD45RA- memory CD4+ T cells from PBMCs. These receptors were collected from a human donor with narcolepsy.

This clone was seen once. This sequence joins TRBV23-1 and TRBJ1-5, with D uncertain. TRBV23-1 is filed as an ORF, its function uncertain. V was pared by 3 bases and J by 0 bases, with 9 bases between. The CDR3 contains 15 residues. The CDR3 bases are TGCGCCAGCAGTCATTATGAATATAGCAATCAGCCCCAGCATTTT. This sequence encodes CASSHYEYSNQPQHF.

This rearrangement joins TRBV6-1 to TRBJ2-1; D is unclear. The CDR3 is 15 residues long. From germline, CDR1 is MNHNS and CDR2 SASEGT. V gave up 6 bases and J gave up 3 bases, with 15 bases separating them. The CDR3, as DNA: TGTGCCAGCAGCGCCAGCGCGAAGGTCTACAATGAGCAGTTCTTC. Its translation is CASSASAKVYNEQFF.

This chain joins TRBV7-2 and TRBJ2-7; D call uncertain. The germline CDR1 and CDR2 sequences are SGHTA and FQGNSA. The CDR3 is made up of 14 amino acids. The ends were cut back, 2 bases at V and 0 bases at J, with 8 bases in the middle. The CDR3 DNA reads as TGTGCCAGCAGCTTAATTGCGTCCTCCTACGAGCAGTACTTC. It yields the protein CASSLIASSYEQYF.